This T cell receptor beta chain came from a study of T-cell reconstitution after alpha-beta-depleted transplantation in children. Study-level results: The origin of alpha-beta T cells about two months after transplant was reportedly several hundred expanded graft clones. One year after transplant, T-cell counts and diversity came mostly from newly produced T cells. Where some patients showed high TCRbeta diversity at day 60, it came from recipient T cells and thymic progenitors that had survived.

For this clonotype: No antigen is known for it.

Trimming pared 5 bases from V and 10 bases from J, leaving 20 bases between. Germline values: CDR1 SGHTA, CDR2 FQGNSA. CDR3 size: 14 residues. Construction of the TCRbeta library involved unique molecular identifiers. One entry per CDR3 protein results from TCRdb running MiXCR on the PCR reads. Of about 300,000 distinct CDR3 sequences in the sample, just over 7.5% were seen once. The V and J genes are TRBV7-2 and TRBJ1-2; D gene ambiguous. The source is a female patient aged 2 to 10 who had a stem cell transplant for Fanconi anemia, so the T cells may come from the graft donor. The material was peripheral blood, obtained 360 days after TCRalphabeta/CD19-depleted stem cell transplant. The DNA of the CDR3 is TGTGCCAGCAGCCGCCTAAGGTTATTTGACGACTACACCTTC. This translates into CASSRLRLFDDYTF.